This TCR beta chain was identified in a study of blood T cell repertoires in COVID-19. Between the trimmed V and J ends, which lost 10 bases and 5 bases, there was a span of 20 bases. The CDR3 extends over 14 amino acids. Germline CDR1 is MGHDK and CDR2 is SYGVNS. Data came from immunoSEQ multiplex PCR; TCRdb stores just in-frame clones and leaves some out. The sample yields 150,000 to 200,000 clones, 80% to 90% seen once. The sequence was obtained from a man aged 65 to 79 with active or convalescent COVID-19. V gene TRBV25-1 combines with J gene TRBJ2-5; D might be TRBD1 (6 bases). The sample taken for sequencing was peripheral blood. Written as DNA, the CDR3 is TGTGCCACCAAACAGGCATGGGGGCGGGAGACCCAGTACTTC. Its translation: CATKQAWGRETQYF.